These 14 T cell receptor beta chains share one sample of origin, sequenced in a study of T cell responses to AZD1222 COVID-19 vaccine. Profiled with immunoSEQ multiplex PCR; TCRdb holds only in-frame clones, not every one. The sample includes about 150,000 clones, around 93% of them seen just once. The sequenced sample was peripheral blood, obtained 28 days after the second AZD1222 dose. The receptors derive from an adult who received the AZD1222 COVID-19 vaccine.

This clone was observed a single time. Other DNA sequences from this sample encode an identical CDR3 as well. The rearrangement joins TRBV9 to TRBJ1-5; TRBD1 might be the D (5 bases). The CDR3 consists of 14 residues. V lost 0 bases and J lost 1, with 5 bases in between. Germline CDR1 is SGDLS and CDR2 is YYNGEE. The CDR3 spells CASSVAGSNQPQHF. DNA of the CDR3: TGTGCCAGCAGCGTAGCAGGGAGCAATCAGCCCCAGCATTTT.

J is TRBJ1-1 and V is TRBV7-2; D not certain. The V gene's germline CDR1 is SGHTA and CDR2 FQGNSA. Trimming removed 5 bases at V and 0 bases at J, with 10 bases between. The CDR3 consists of 14 residues. CDR3 sequence reads: CASSPSKVNTEAFF. The CDR3 nucleotides are TGTGCCAGCAGCCCTTCGAAGGTGAACACTGAAGCTTTCTTT. The variable domain in full, with the rest retrieved from reference TRBV7-2 and TRBJ1-1, is GAGVSQSPSNKVTEKGKDVELRCDPISGHTALYWYRQSLGQGLEFLIYFQGNSAPDKSGLPSDRFSAERTGGSVSTLTIQRTQQEDSAVYLCASSPSKVNTEAFFGQGTRLTVV.

The genes are TRBV5-1 and TRBJ1-4; D remains ambiguous. The germline V and J ends were trimmed by 4 bases and 7 bases, with 11 bases remaining between them. Germline CDR1 reads SGHRS; CDR2 reads YFSETQ. CDR3 length: 13 residues. CDR3 bases: TGCGCCAGCAGCCCAATTCCCAGTGAAAAACTGTTTTTT. Amino acids: CASSPIPSEKLFF.

The rearrangement uses TRBV6-5 and TRBJ1-2, with D possibly matching TRBD1 (5 bases). The germline V and J ends were trimmed by 2 bases and 2 bases, with 9 bases remaining between them. CDR3 length equals 14 residues. In germline, CDR1 is MNHEY, CDR2 SVGAGI. Written as DNA, the CDR3 is TGTGCCAGCAGTTACGGGGCCAGAAACTATGGCTACACCTTC. Translating it yields CASSYGARNYGYTF.

The chain links TRBV30 to TRBJ1-2, with 8 bases fitting TRBD1. V was pared by 6 bases and J by 5 bases, with 14 bases of the junction left unmatched. This CDR3 has 15 residues. Germline-derived CDR1 and CDR2 are GTSNPN and SVGIG (reference sequence). In DNA form, the CDR3 reads TGTGCCTGCGTGGGGACAGGTGGGACCCGGTATGGCTACACCTTC. Its protein product is CACVGTGGTRYGYTF.

The rearrangement links TRBV7-9 to TRBJ2-3; 7 nucleotides line up with TRBD2. Germline V CDR1 and CDR2: SEHNR, FQNEAQ (reference sequence). The CDR3 extends over 17 amino acids. With V trimmed by 1 base and J by 2 bases, 9 bases remained unmatched. CDR3 sequence (DNA): TGTGCCAGCAGCTTAGTACGGTTGGGGGGGAACACAGATACGCAGTATTTT. The encoded protein is CASSLVRLGGNTDTQYF.

This chain connects TRBV2 to TRBJ1-1; TRBD1 matches at 8 bases. The germline CDR1 and CDR2 sequences are SNHLY and FYNNEI. The trim removed 6 bases at V and 5 bases at J, leaving 8 bases unmatched. The CDR3 contains 14 residues. The CDR3 sequence: CASSDGQGWTEAFF. The CDR3 DNA reads TGTGCCAGCAGCGACGGACAGGGATGGACTGAAGCTTTCTTT. Together with reference TRBV2 and TRBJ1-1, the CDR3 gives the full variable domain: EPEVTQTPSHQVTQMGQEVILRCVPISNHLYFYWYRQILGQKVEFLVSFYNNEISEKSEIFDDQFSVERPDGSNFTLKIRSTKLEDSAMYFCASSDGQGWTEAFFGQGTRLTVV.

In the case of this clone: Other DNA sequences in this sample translate to the same CDR3. The chain is built from TRBV5-1 and TRBJ2-3; D is unclear. Germline V gives CDR1 SGHRS, CDR2 YFSETQ. The CDR3 is 15 amino acids. V was shortened by 0 bases and J by 5 bases, with 13 bases between the two germline ends. CDR3 sequence (DNA): TGCGCCAGCAGCTTGGGAAGACTGGGCGTAGATACGCAGTATTTT. Residues: CASSLGRLGVDTQYF.

The CDR3 DNA reads as TGTGCCAGCAGTTTCGGGACGGATTACGAGCAGTACTTC. This translates into CASSFGTDYEQYF. The chain combines TRBV27 with TRBJ2-7; D may match TRBD1 or TRBD2 (5 bases each). Germline CDR1 is MNHEY and CDR2 is SMNVEV (reference sequence). CDR3 length: 13 residues. V was clipped by 3 bases and J by 4 bases, with 10 bases between them.

The V and J genes are TRBV5-1 and TRBJ2-3; D is possibly TRBD1 (6 bases). Trimming took 3 bases from V and 5 from J, leaving 13 bases between them. This CDR3 contains 14 residues. Per germline, CDR1 SGHRS and CDR2 YFSETQ. The CDR3 coding sequence is TGCGCCAGCAGCTGGGGGCTAGAAGTAGATACGCAGTATTTT. This sequence encodes CASSWGLEVDTQYF.

The gene calls are TRBV4-1 and TRBJ1-4, with a weak D call TRBD1 (5 bases). Germline V gene data show CDR1 as MGHRA and CDR2 as YSYEKL. Trimming stripped 0 bases from V and 8 bases from J, with 13 bases between. CDR3 length equals 15 residues. The CDR3 DNA is TGCGCCAGCAGCCAAGAATTCAGGGACGGGGAAAAACTGTTTTTT. It codes for CASSQEFRDGEKLFF.

As DNA, the CDR3 is TGTGCCAGCAGCCAAGGGTATAGCAATCAGCCCCAGCATTTT. Its protein product is CASSQGYSNQPQHF. V and J are TRBV7-2 and TRBJ1-5; D is unresolved. Germline-derived CDR1 and CDR2 are SGHTA and FQGNSA. The CDR3 has 14 residues. Trimming left V 5 bases short and J 0 bases short, with 8 bases between.

The rearrangement links TRBV30 to TRBJ1-1; no clear D gene. V lost 4 bases and J lost 6, with 9 bases in between. Germline assignment: CDR1 GTSNPN and CDR2 SVGIG (reference sequence). There are 11 residues in the CDR3. The CDR3 DNA is TGTGCCTGGAATTCAGGACCTGAAGCTTTCTTT. Its translation is CAWNSGPEAFF.

The rearrangement joins TRBV6-5 to TRBJ1-1; no firm D call. Per germline, CDR1 MNHEY and CDR2 SVGAGI. With 0 bases removed from V and 3 bases from J, the gap between germline ends came to 5 bases. The CDR3 extends over 13 amino acids. As DNA, the CDR3 is TGTGCCAGCAGTTACTCGAAGGACACTGAAGCTTTCTTT. Protein product: CASSYSKDTEAFF.